This T cell receptor (beta chain) was identified in a study of shared clonotypes between healthy human individuals. The CDR3 runs 14 residues. Germline CDR1 is MGHRA and CDR2 is YSYEKL. V was trimmed by 2 bases and J by 7 bases, leaving 15 bases between them. Using immunoSEQ multiplex PCR, the repertoire was profiled, and TCRdb retains in-frame clones only, with some absent. The sample records around 1,900,000 clones, about 94% being singletons. The study's findings and limits: Estimated richness values were generally larger in naive subsets than in memory subsets. Of the naive CD4 clonotypes, around 5% were shared across several donors. Sorted-subset sequencing, rarefaction showed, was incomplete despite large depth.

Naive CD8 cells lacked CD45RO and underwent positive selection for CCR7, leaving out terminally differentiated effector memory CD45RA+ cells. As regards this clone: The antigen is undetermined.

The receptor was derived from a man between 18 and 29 years old in good health. Some clones in this sample may be carry-over from other donors' samples. Sequenced input: naive CD8+ T cells from PBMCs. The chain combines TRBV4-1 with TRBJ2-7, with D perhaps matching TRBD2 (5 bases). The CDR3 DNA follows: TGCGCCAGCAGCCAAACAAGCGGCACTAGAGAGCAGTACTTC. It yields the protein CASSQTSGTREQYF.